This entry lists 27 T cell receptor beta chains sequenced from one sample in a study of Ad26.COV2.S vaccination and SARS-CoV-2 variants. Sequencing was performed with immunoSEQ multiplex PCR; in TCRdb, only in-frame clones are kept and a portion is missing. The sample yields about 350,000 clones, less than 90% seen once. Treatment specified: about 20 received Ad26.COV2.S at low or high dose, single or two shots; several received placebo; per-sample allocation not given. Each sample was drawn 63 days after the first injection (of vaccine or placebo). The sample in question was peripheral blood, obtained in a trial of Ad26.COV2.S vaccine versus placebo. These receptors all stem from a person aged 18 to 65 who received the Ad26.COV2.S COVID-19 vaccine or a placebo.

The chain has TRBV19 and TRBJ1-1; maybe TRBD1 (5 bases). The CDR3 extends over 15 amino acids. Looked up from germline, CDR1 is LNHDA and CDR2 is SQIVND (reference sequence). V lost 5 bases to trimming and J lost 1 base, with 14 bases between them. CDR3 DNA sequence: TGTGCCAGTAGTGCCTCACACAGGACGAACACTGAAGCTTTCTTT. Translation gives CASSASHRTNTEAFF. Variable domain in full (rest from reference TRBV19 and TRBJ1-1): DGGITQSPKYLFRKEGQNVTLSCEQNLNHDAMYWYRQDPGQGLRLIYYSQIVNDFQKGDIAEGYSVSREKKESFPLTVTSAQKNPTAFYLCASSASHRTNTEAFFGQGTRLTVV.

This sequence joins TRBV11-2 and TRBJ1-2; possibly TRBD1 for D (6 bases). CDR3 length: 15 amino acids. Germline CDR1 reads SGHAT; CDR2 reads FQNNGV. Deletions cut 6 bases from V and 7 bases from J, with 21 bases between. CDR3 nucleotides: TGTGCCAGCAGTTTATACCCCCCCGGGACAACTGGCTACACCTTC. It codes for CASSLYPPGTTGYTF.

The rearrangement uses TRBV7-2 and TRBJ2-3; possibly TRBD2 for D (7 bases). The CDR3 is made up of 15 amino acids. V lost 1 base and J 7 bases, leaving 15 bases between the germline ends. Per germline, CDR1 SGHTA and CDR2 FQGNSA. The CDR3 sequence: CASSLGGGPSHTQYF. The CDR3 DNA is TGTGCCAGCAGCTTAGGGGGGGGGCCATCCCATACGCAGTATTTT.

This sequence joins TRBV11-3 and TRBJ2-6; the D is unclear. V lost 5 bases to trimming and J lost 4 bases, with 9 bases between them. This CDR3 spans 14 amino acids. The germline V gene has CDR1 SGHNT and CDR2 YENEEA. CDR3 nucleotides: TGTGCCAGCAGCCCGTCCAGGGGGGCCAACGTCCTGACTTTC. It encodes CASSPSRGANVLTF.

The rearrangement links TRBV24-1 to TRBJ2-1; maybe TRBD2 (5 bases). CDR1 is KGHDR, CDR2 SFDVKD, per germline. The CDR3 is 17 residues long. V was shortened by 2 bases and J by 11 bases, with 24 bases between the two germline ends. Written as DNA, the CDR3 is TGTGCCACCAGTGATTCGAGGGAACCGGCTTTGATGTCGAAGCAGTTCTTC. This sequence encodes CATSDSREPALMSKQFF.

The chain combines TRBV27 with TRBJ2-5; 10 bases align to TRBD1. The CDR3 contains 15 residues. Germline lookup yields CDR1 MNHEY and CDR2 SMNVEV (reference sequence). V lost 7 bases to trimming and J lost 3 bases; unmatched junction nucleotides: 8. CDR3 bases: TGTGCCAGCACCCGACAGGGGGCTGGTAAAGAGACCCAGTACTTC. Protein product: CASTRQGAGKETQYF.

V gene TRBV30 combines with J gene TRBJ2-1; D is perhaps TRBD1 (5 bases). The CDR3 runs 18 residues. V shed 0 bases and J shed 6 bases, with 24 bases lying between them. From germline, CDR1 is GTSNPN and CDR2 SVGIG (reference sequence). The CDR3 nucleotides are TGTGCCTGGAGTGTACAGGTATTGGGCAGGCAAAACCCCAATGAGCAGTTCTTC. Its translation: CAWSVQVLGRQNPNEQFF.

In regard to this clone: Other DNA sequences in the sample encode the same CDR3. The V call is TRBV30, the J call TRBJ1-2; D is undetermined. The CDR3 covers 11 residues. V lost 1 base to trimming and J lost 5 bases, with 5 bases between them. Germline values: CDR1 GTSNPN, CDR2 SVGIG (reference sequence). The CDR3 reads CAWSGGYGYTF. The CDR3 nucleotides are TGTGCCTGGAGTGGAGGGTATGGCTACACCTTC.

J is TRBJ2-7 and V is TRBV19; the D is unclear. V lost 5 bases to trimming and J lost 2 bases, with 13 bases between them. The CDR3 is 14 residues long. CDR1 and CDR2 from the germline V gene are LNHDA and SQIVND (reference sequence). CDR3 amino acids: CASSPWAAAYEQYF. The CDR3 region has the DNA TGTGCCAGTAGTCCCTGGGCAGCAGCCTACGAGCAGTACTTC.

CDR3 DNA sequence: TGCGCCAGCAGCCTGGAACCTAACTCACGAAACACCATATATTTT. Protein sequence: CASSLEPNSRNTIYF. V gene TRBV4-1 combines with J gene TRBJ1-3, with D unresolved. CDR1 is MGHRA and CDR2 is YSYEKL in the germline V gene. The length of the CDR3 is 15 residues. Between the trimmed V and J ends, which lost 4 bases and 5 bases, there was a span of 15 bases.

This clone appeared once. The chain uses TRBV18 and TRBJ1-2; D ambiguous. Trimming cost V 3 bases and J 2 bases, with 22 bases left between them. Germline-derived CDR1 and CDR2 are KGHSH and LQKENI. This CDR3 has 18 residues. The CDR3 spells CASSPSGILHSLNYGYTF. The CDR3, as DNA: TGTGCCAGCTCACCTTCGGGGATCCTACATTCTTTAAACTATGGCTACACCTTC.

The chain uses TRBV7-2 and TRBJ1-4, with D possibly being TRBD1 (5 bases). Germline CDR1 and CDR2: SGHTA and FQGNSA. Trimming pared 6 bases from V and 1 base from J, leaving 12 bases between. The CDR3 contains 15 residues. The CDR3: CASRLWGGTNEKLFF. The CDR3 bases are TGTGCCAGCAGACTGTGGGGGGGAACTAATGAAAAACTGTTTTTT.

V usage is TRBV7-2 and J usage is TRBJ2-2; D is ambiguous. CDR3 length: 15 amino acids. Between the trimmed V and J ends, which lost 3 bases and 4 bases, there was a span of 12 bases. In germline, CDR1 is SGHTA, CDR2 FQGNSA. This chain's CDR3 is CASSFQVRGTGELFF. The DNA for the CDR3 is TGTGCCAGCAGCTTCCAGGTGCGAGGCACCGGGGAGCTGTTTTTT.

The chain couples TRBV21-1 to TRBJ2-7; no check of the table's D call, TRBD1, against the DNA was made. TRBV21-1 is termed a pseudogene. The CDR3 loop spans 17 amino acids. The CDR3 nucleotides are TGTGCCAGCAGCAAAGTCAGACGGGACAGGCCGTCCTACGAGCAGTACTTC. Protein product: CASSKVRRDRPSYEQYF.

The chain carries TRBV28 and TRBJ2-5, with D tentatively TRBD2 (6 bases). CDR3 length equals 15 residues. CDR1 and CDR2 from the germline V gene are MDHEN and SYDVKM. V was pared by 4 bases and J by 2 bases, with 14 bases between. CDR3 coding DNA: TGTGCCAGCAGTTCGGAACTAGCACCACAAGAGACCCAGTACTTC. Translating gives CASSSELAPQETQYF.

This sequence joins TRBV11-3 and TRBJ1-6; weak D call: TRBD1 (5 bases). V shed 5 bases and J shed 10 bases, with 15 bases lying between them. This CDR3 has 14 amino acids. Germline V gene lookup returns CDR1 SGHNT and CDR2 YENEEA. CDR3 bases: TGTGCCAGCAGCGAGATCGGGGCCGGATCACCCCTCCACTTT. It codes for CASSEIGAGSPLHF. Together with reference TRBV11-3 and TRBJ1-6, the CDR3 gives the full variable domain: EAGVVQSPRYKIIEKKQPVAFWCNPISGHNTLYWYLQNLGQGPELLIRYENEEAVDDSQLPKDRFSAERLKGVDSTLKIQPAELGDSAVYLCASSEIGAGSPLHFGNGTRLTVT.

The rearrangement uses TRBV30 and TRBJ2-1, with D tentatively TRBD1 (5 bases). V was clipped by 5 bases and J by 5 bases, with 22 bases between them. Germline V gene lookup returns CDR1 GTSNPN and CDR2 SVGIG (reference sequence). The CDR3 totals 16 residues. The CDR3 here is CAWGIGASSFNNEQFF. In nucleotides, the CDR3 is TGTGCCTGGGGTATTGGGGCCTCATCCTTTAACAATGAGCAGTTCTTC.

The chain combines TRBV10-3 with TRBJ1-2; 7 bases match TRBD1. Germline V gives CDR1 ENHRY, CDR2 SYGVKD. The CDR3 is 12 residues long. J was trimmed by 2 bases and V by 6 bases; bases with no gene match: 0. In nucleotides, the CDR3 is TGTGCCATCAGGGGACAGAACTATGGCTACACCTTC. It is translated as CAIRGQNYGYTF.

The chain recombines TRBV28 with TRBJ2-7; D gene ambiguous. The germline CDR1 and CDR2 sequences are MDHEN and SYDVKM. The CDR3 totals 12 residues. V was shortened by 6 bases and J by 2 bases, with 8 bases between the two germline ends. CDR3 residues: CASSSSAYEQYF. DNA for the CDR3: TGTGCCAGCAGCTCAAGTGCCTACGAGCAGTACTTC.

This clone was seen only once. This chain joins TRBV12-3 or TRBV12-4 and TRBJ1-2; tentative D call: TRBD1 (6 bases). The CDR3 totals 11 residues. With 6 bases removed from V and 8 bases from J, the gap between germline ends came to 10 bases. This CDR3 is CASSTGSGYTF. The CDR3 DNA is TGTGCCAGCAGCACAGGGTCCGGCTACACCTTC.

This clone was observed once. V is TRBV4-3 and J is TRBJ2-1; D uncertain. V lost 2 bases, J lost 9 bases, and 14 bases lay in between. The CDR3 has 14 residues. CDR1 is LGHNA and CDR2 is YSLEER in the germline V gene. CDR3 sequence (DNA): TGCGCCAGCAGCCAAACCCGGCTATCCAGTGAGCAGTTCTTC. It is translated as CASSQTRLSSEQFF.

The CDR3 DNA sequence: TGTGCCAGCAGCTTAGCTAGGGGAACCGGGGAGCTGTTTTTT. The encoded protein is CASSLARGTGELFF. The V gene is TRBV7-3, the J gene TRBJ2-2, with TRBD1 as a possible D gene (5 bases). Germline V gene data show CDR1 as SGHTA and CDR2 as FQGTGA. This CDR3 is 14 amino acids long. V was clipped by 2 bases and J by 5 bases, with 9 bases between them.

The rearrangement joins TRBV19 to TRBJ1-2; 7 bases map to TRBD1. CDR1 and CDR2 (germline): LNHDA, SQIVND (reference sequence). Trimming cost V 10 bases and J 8 bases; bases outside gene matches: 13. This CDR3 has 13 residues. The CDR3 sequence is CATNDRALGGYTF. The CDR3 DNA is TGTGCCACAAACGACAGGGCCTTGGGGGGCTACACCTTC.

The chain employs TRBV4-2 and TRBJ2-2, with 8 bases matching TRBD2. This CDR3 is built from 16 residues. After removal of 7 bases from V and 7 bases from J, the junction contained 14 bases not matched to a gene. The germline gives CDR1 LGHNA, CDR2 YNFKEQ. CDR3 nucleotides: TGTGCCAGCAACCCCGGGGGGGCCATAACATTCGGGGAGCTGTTTTTT. Residues: CASNPGGAITFGELFF.

Comments on this clone: This CDR3 is also generated by other DNA sequences in the sample. This chain links TRBV30 with TRBJ1-2, with D hard to call. V was trimmed by 0 bases and J by 8 bases, leaving 7 bases between them. The CDR3 has 11 amino acids. Looked up from germline, CDR1 is GTSNPN and CDR2 is SVGIG (reference sequence). The CDR3 DNA reads TGTGCCTGGAGTGTACTAGGCGGCTACACCTTC. Encoded protein: CAWSVLGGYTF. The whole variable domain, filled in from reference TRBV30 and TRBJ1-2, reads SQTIHQWPATLVQPVGSPLSLECTVEGTSNPNLYWYRQAAGRGLQLLFYSVGIGQISSEVPQNLSASRPQDRQFILSSKKLLLSDSGFYLCAWSVLGGYTFGSGTRLTVV.

The rearrangement links TRBV11-2 to TRBJ2-7; D is uncertain. The CDR3 spans 15 residues. Germline loops: CDR1 SGHAT, CDR2 FQNNGV. V lost 2 bases and J 3 bases, leaving 14 bases between the germline ends. In DNA, the CDR3 is TGTGCCAGCAGCTTATTCACCTCCCGTTACTACGAGCAGTACTTC. This translates into CASSLFTSRYYEQYF. Full variable domain (rest looked up from reference TRBV11-2 and TRBJ2-7): EAGVAQSPRYKIIEKRQSVAFWCNPISGHATLYWYQQILGQGPKLLIQFQNNGVVDDSQLPKDRFSAERLKGVDSTLKIQPAKLEDSAVYLCASSLFTSRYYEQYFGPGTRLTVT.

This chain links TRBV27 with TRBJ1-6, with TRBD1 as a possible D gene (5 bases). This CDR3 is 15 amino acids long. The germline V gene encodes CDR1 MNHEY and CDR2 SMNVEV (reference sequence). V was trimmed by 3 bases and J by 5 bases, leaving 11 bases between them. Written as DNA, the CDR3 is TGTGCCAGCAGTTTCCGGGACCTTAATAATTCACCCCTCCACTTT. This sequence encodes CASSFRDLNNSPLHF.